The TCR beta chain under discussion was sequenced for a study of blood T cell repertoires in COVID-19. Across the whole study: Collection of acute and convalescent COVID-19 samples took place in the United States, Italy and Spain. PBMCs, B-cell-depleted T cells, or T cells were the source of the cDNA or gDNA that made up the material.

Germline assignment: CDR1 MNHEY and CDR2 SVGAGI. Trimming cost V 4 bases and J 2 bases, with 8 bases left between them. This CDR3 spans 14 amino acids. TCRdb's table, derived via immunoSEQ multiplex PCR, lists solely in-frame clones and lacks some. The sample records about 55,000 clones, approximately 78% being singletons. This receptor was taken from a human donor in a cohort sampled during active or convalescent COVID-19. J is TRBJ1-4 and V is TRBV6-5, with D uncertain. The sequencing input was peripheral blood. Here the CDR3 reads CASSSPRTNEKLFF. The CDR3 DNA reads as TGTGCCAGCAGTTCCCCACGGACTAATGAAAAACTGTTTTTT.